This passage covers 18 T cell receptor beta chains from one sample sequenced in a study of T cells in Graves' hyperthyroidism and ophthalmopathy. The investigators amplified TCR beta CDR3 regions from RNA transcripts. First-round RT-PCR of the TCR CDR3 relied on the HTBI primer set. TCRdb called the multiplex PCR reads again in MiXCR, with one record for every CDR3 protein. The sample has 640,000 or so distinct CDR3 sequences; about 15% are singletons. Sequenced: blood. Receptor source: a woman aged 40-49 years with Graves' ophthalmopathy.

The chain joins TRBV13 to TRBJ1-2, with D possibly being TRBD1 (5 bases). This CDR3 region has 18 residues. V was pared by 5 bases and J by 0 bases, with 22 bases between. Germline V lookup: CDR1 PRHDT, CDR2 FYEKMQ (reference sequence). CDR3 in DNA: TGTGCCAGCAGCACCTCTTACCCCAGGGAACCAGCTAACTATGGCTACACCTTC. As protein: CASSTSYPREPANYGYTF. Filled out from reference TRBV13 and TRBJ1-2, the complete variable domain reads AAGVIQSPRHLIKEKRETATLKCYPIPRHDTVYWYQQGPGQDPQFLISFYEKMQSDKGSIPDRFSAQQFSDYHSELNMSSLELGDSALYFCASSTSYPREPANYGYTFGSGTRLTVV.

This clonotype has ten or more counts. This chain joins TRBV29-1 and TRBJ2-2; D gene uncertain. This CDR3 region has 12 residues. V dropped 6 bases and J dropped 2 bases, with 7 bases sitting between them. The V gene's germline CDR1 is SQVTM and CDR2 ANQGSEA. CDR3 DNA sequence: TGCAGCGTCGGAGTTAACACCGGGGAGCTGTTTTTT. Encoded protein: CSVGVNTGELFF.

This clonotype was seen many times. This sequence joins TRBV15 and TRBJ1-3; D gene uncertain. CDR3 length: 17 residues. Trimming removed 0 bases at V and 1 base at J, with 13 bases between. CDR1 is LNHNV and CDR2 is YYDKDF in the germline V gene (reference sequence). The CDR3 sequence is CATSRDRTSPSGNTIYF. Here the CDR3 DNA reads TGTGCCACCAGCAGAGATCGAACCTCCCCGTCTGGAAACACCATATATTTT.

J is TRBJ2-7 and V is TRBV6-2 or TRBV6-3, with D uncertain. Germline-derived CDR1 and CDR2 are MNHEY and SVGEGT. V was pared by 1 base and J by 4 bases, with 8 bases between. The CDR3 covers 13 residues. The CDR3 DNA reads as TGTGCCAGCAGTTACTGGCAGAGTTACGAGCAGTACTTC. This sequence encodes CASSYWQSYEQYF.

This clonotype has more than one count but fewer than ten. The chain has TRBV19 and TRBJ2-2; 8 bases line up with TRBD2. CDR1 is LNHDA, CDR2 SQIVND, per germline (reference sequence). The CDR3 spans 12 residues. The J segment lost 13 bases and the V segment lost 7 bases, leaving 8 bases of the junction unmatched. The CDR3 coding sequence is TGTGCCAGTAACTTCCCGGGAGGGCGGCTGTTTTTT. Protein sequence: CASNFPGGRLFF.

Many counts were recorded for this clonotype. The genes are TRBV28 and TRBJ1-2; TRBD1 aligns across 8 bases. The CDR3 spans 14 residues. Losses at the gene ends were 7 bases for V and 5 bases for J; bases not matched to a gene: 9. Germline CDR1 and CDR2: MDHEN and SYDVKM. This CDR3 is CASKSGGQSYGYTF. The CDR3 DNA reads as TGTGCCAGCAAATCAGGGGGCCAGAGTTATGGCTACACCTTC.

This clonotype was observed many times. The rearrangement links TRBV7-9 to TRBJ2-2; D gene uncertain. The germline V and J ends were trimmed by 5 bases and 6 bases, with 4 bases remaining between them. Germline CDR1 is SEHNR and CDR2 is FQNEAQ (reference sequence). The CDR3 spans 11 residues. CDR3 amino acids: CASSVAGELFF. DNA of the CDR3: TGTGCCAGCAGCGTCGCCGGGGAGCTGTTTTTT.

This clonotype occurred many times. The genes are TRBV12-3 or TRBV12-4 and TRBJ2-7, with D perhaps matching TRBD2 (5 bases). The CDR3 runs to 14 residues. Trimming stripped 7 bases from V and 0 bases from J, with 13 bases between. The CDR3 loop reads CASTPGVNSYEQYF. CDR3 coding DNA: TGTGCCAGCACGCCCGGGGTGAACTCCTACGAGCAGTACTTC.

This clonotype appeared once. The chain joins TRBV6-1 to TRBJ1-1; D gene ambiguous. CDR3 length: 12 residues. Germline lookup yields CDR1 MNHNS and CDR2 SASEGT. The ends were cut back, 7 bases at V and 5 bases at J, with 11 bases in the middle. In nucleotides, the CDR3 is TGTGCCAGCATCGCGGGCGGGACTGAAGCTTTCTTT. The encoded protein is CASIAGGTEAFF.

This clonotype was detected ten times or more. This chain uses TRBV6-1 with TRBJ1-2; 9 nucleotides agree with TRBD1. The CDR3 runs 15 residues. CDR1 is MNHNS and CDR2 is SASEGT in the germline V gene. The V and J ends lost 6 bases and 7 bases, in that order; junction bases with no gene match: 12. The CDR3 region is CASRESGTGTPGYTF. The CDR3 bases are TGTGCCAGCAGGGAATCCGGGACAGGGACGCCTGGCTACACCTTC.

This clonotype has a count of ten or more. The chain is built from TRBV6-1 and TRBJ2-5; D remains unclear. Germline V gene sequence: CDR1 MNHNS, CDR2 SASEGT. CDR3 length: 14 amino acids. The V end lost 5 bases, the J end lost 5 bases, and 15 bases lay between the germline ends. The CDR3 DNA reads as TGTGCCAGCAGTCCCGGGCCAGCAATCGAGACCCAGTACTTC. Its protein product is CASSPGPAIETQYF.

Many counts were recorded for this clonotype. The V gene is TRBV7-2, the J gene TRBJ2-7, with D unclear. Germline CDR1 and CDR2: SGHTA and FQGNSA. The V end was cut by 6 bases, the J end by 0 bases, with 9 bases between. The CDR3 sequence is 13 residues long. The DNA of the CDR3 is TGTGCCAGCAGTACCAACCCCTCCTACGAGCAGTACTTC. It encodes CASSTNPSYEQYF.

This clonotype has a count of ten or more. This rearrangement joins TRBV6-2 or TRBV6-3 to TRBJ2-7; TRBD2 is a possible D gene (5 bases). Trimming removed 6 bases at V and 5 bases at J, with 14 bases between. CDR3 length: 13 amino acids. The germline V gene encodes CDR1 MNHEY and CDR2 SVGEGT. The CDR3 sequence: CASSPTRFNEQYF. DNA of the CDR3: TGTGCCAGCAGCCCTACTAGGTTCAACGAGCAGTACTTC.

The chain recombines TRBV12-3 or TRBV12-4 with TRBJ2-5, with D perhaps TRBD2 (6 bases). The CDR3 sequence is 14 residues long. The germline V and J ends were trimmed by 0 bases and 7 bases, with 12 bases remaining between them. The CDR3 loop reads CASSLAGGFGTQYF. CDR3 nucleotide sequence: TGTGCCAGCAGTTTAGCGGGAGGATTCGGGACCCAGTACTTC.

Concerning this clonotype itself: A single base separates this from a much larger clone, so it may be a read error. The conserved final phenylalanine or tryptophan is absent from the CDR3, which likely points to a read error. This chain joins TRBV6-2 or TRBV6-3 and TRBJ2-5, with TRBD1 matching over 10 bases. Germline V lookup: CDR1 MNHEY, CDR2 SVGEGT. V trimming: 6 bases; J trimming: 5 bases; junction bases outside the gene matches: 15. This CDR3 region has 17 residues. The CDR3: CASRRFGTGASGETQYL. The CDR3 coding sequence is TGTGCCAGCAGGCGCTTTGGGACAGGGGCTTCGGGGGAGACCCAGTACCTC.

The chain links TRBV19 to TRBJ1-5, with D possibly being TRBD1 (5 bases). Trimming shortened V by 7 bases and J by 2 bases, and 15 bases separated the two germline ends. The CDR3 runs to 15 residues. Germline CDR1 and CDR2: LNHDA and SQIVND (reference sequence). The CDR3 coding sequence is TGTGCCAGTACCCCGGGAGGAGGGGGCAATCAGCCCCAGCATTTT. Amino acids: CASTPGGGGNQPQHF. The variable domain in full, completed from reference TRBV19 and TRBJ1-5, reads DGGITQSPKYLFRKEGQNVTLSCEQNLNHDAMYWYRQDPGQGLRLIYYSQIVNDFQKGDIAEGYSVSREKKESFPLTVTSAQKNPTAFYLCASTPGGGGNQPQHFGDGTRLSIL.

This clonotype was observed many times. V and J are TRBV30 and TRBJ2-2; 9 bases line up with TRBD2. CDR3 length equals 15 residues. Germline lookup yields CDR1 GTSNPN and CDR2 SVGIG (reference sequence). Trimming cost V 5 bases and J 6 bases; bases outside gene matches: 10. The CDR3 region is CAWGHLGLAAGELFF. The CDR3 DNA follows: TGTGCCTGGGGCCACCTGGGACTAGCTGCCGGGGAGCTGTTTTTT.

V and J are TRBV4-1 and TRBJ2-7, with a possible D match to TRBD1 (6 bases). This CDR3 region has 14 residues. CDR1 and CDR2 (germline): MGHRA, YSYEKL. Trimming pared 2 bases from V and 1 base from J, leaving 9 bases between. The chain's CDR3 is CASSQPDRSYEQYF. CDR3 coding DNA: TGCGCCAGCAGCCAACCTGACAGGTCCTACGAGCAGTACTTC.